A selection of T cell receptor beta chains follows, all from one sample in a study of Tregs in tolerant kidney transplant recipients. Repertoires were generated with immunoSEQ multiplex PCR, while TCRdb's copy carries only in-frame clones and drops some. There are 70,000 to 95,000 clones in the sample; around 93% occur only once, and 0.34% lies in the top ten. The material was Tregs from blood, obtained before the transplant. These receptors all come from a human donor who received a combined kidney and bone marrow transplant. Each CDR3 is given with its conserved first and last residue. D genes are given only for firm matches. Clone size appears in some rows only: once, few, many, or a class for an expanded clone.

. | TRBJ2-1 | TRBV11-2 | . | TGTGCCAGCAGCTTAGTAAGTTATGAGCAGTTCTTC | CASSLVSYEQFF
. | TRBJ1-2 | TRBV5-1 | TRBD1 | TGCGCCAGCAGCGCCACCGGGACAGGGGTCTATGGCTACACCTTC | CASSATGTGVYGYTF
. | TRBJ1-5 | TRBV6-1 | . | TGTGCCAGCAGTGAATCAGGGGCTGGCAATCAGCCCCAGCATTTT | CASSESGAGNQPQHF
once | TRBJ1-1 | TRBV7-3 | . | TGTGCCAGCAGCCCCGGGAGGGGAGGCACTGAAGCTTTCTTT | CASSPGRGGTEAFF
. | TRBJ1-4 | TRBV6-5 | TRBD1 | TGTGCCAGCAGAACCGGGACAGGGAGTGAAAAACTGTTTTTT | CASRTGTGSEKLFF
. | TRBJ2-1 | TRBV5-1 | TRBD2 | TGCGCCAGCAGCACGGGACTAGCGGGAGGGAATGAGCAGTTCTTC | CASSTGLAGGNEQFF
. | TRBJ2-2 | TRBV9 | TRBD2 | TGTGCCAGCAGCGTGCGACTAGCGGGAGCGTTGAACACCGGGGAGCTGTTTTTT | CASSVRLAGALNTGELFF
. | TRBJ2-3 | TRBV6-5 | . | TGTGCCAGCAGTTGGGCTGCGGGGAGCACAGATACGCAGTATTTT | CASSWAAGSTDTQYF
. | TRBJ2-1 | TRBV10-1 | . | TGCGCCAGCAGTGGGAGGGGAATCGATGAGCAGTTCTTC | CASSGRGIDEQFF
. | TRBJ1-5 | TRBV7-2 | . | TGTGCCAGCAGCTCTCAACCCAGACAGCCCCAGCATTTT | CASSSQPRQPQHF
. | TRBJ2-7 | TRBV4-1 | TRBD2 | TGCGCCAGCAGCCACTGGACTAGCGGGACCTACGAGCAGTACTTC | CASSHWTSGTYEQYF
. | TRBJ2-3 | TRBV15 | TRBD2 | TGTGCCACCAGCAGAGATATACTAGCGGGGGATACGCAGTATTTT | CATSRDILAGDTQYF
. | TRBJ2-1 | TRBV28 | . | TGTGCCAGCAATAATGGGGTGATGAGGAATGAGCAGTTCTTC | CASNNGVMRNEQFF
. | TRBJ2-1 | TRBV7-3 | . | TGTGCCAGCAGCTTAGGAGACACTAGATACAATGAGCAGTTCTTC | CASSLGDTRYNEQFF
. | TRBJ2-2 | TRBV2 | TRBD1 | TGTGCCAGCATCGCCTCGGCAGGGGGTAACACCGGGGAGCTGTTTTTT | CASIASAGGNTGELFF
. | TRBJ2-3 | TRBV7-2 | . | TGTGCCAGCAGCTTGCGGGGGGGGACAGGGTTTTCAGATACGCAGTATTTT | CASSLRGGTGFSDTQYF
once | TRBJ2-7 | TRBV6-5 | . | TGTGCCAGCAGTTACTCTTTGGCTAACAACTACGAGCAGTACTTC | CASSYSLANNYEQYF
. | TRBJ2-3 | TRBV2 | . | TGTGCCAGAAACAGAGAACGCGGGAGCACAGATACGCAGTATTTT | CARNRERGSTDTQYF
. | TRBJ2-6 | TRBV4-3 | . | TGCGCCAGCAGCTATAGACAGGTTTCTGGGGCCAACGTCCTGACTTTC | CASSYRQVSGANVLTF
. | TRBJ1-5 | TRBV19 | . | TGTGCCAGTAGACGCCGGGAACGCAATCAGCCCCAGCATTTT | CASRRRERNQPQHF
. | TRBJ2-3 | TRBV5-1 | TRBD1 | TGCGCCAGCAGCTCCGGGACAGGGCCCAGCACAGATACGCAGTATTTT | CASSSGTGPSTDTQYF
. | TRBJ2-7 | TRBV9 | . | TGTGCCAGCAGCTTTAGTGGGGACGTCTCCTACGAGCAGTACTTC | CASSFSGDVSYEQYF
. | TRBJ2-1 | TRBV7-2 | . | TGTGCCAGCAGCCCCTTTTATAATGAGCAGTTCTTC | CASSPFYNEQFF
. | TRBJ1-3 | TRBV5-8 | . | TGTGCCAGCAGCTACAGGTTGAGCTCTGGAAACACCATATATTTT | CASSYRLSSGNTIYF
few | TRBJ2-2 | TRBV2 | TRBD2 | TGTGCCAGCAGAAAACTAGCGGGAGGGGGTACCGGGGAGCTGTTTTTT | CASRKLAGGGTGELFF
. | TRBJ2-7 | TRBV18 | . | TGTGCCAGCTCACCTACAGAAATCTACGAGCAGTACTTC | CASSPTEIYEQYF
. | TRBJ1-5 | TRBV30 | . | TGTGCCTGGAGTGTAGGTAGGTTGGGCAATCAGCCCCAGCATTTT | CAWSVGRLGNQPQHF
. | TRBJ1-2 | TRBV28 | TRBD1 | TGTGCCATCCTCCCCGGGACAGGGGGCTCCTATGGCTACACCTTC | CAILPGTGGSYGYTF
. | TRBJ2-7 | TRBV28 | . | TGTGCCAGCAACGGAGCCCCTTGGAACGAGCAGTACTTC | CASNGAPWNEQYF
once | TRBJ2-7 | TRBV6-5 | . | TGTGCCAGCAGTTACAAGTCCGGAACTTCCTACGAGCAGTACTTC | CASSYKSGTSYEQYF
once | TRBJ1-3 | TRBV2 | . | TGTGCCAGCAGCACTGGAGGATCTGGAAACACCATATATTTT | CASSTGGSGNTIYF
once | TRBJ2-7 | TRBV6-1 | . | TGTGCCAGCAGTGAAGGGGGGACTTACGACGAGCAGTACTTC | CASSEGGTYDEQYF
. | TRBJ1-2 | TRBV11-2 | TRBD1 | TGTGCCAGCAGCTCCGACAGGGGGCGCGGCTACACCTTC | CASSSDRGRGYTF
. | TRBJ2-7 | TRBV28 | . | TGTGCCAGCAGTTCTGGGCCCTACGAGCAGTACTTC | CASSSGPYEQYF
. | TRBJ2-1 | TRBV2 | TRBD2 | TGTGCCAGCAGCGGGACTAGCGAGACAAAGTTCTTC | CASSGTSETKFF
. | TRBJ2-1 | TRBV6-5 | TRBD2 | TGTGCCAGCAGTTACCGCAGCGGGAGGTTGGATGAGCAGTTCTTC | CASSYRSGRLDEQFF
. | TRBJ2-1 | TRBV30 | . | TGTGCCTGGAGGGGGGGTGCTACTGAGCAGTTCTTC | CAWRGGATEQFF
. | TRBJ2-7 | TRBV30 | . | TGTGCCTGGAGTGCCCTAGCGCTGACTTACGAGCAGTACTTC | CAWSALALTYEQYF
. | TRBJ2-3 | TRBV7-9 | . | TGTGCCAGCAGCTTAGCCGGGACTAGCACAGATACGCAGTATTTT | CASSLAGTSTDTQYF
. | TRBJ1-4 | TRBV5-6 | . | TGTGCCAGCAGCGGGTCGGTTTCAACTAATGAAAAACTGTTTTTT | CASSGSVSTNEKLFF
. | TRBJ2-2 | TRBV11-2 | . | TGTGCCAGCAGCTTGCGAAGACAGAACACCGGGGAGCTGTTTTTT | CASSLRRQNTGELFF
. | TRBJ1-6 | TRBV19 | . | TGTGCCAGTACCCTCTGGGTGGGATCACCCCTCCACTTT | CASTLWVGSPLHF
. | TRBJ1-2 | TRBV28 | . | TGTGCCAGCAGGACTACAGAAAACTATGGCTACACCTTC | CASRTTENYGYTF
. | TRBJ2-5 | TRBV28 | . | TGTGCCAGCAGTTTAGGAGGTAGTCGAGAGACCCAGTACTTC | CASSLGGSRETQYF
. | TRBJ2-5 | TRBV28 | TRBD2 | TGTGCCACCCGAGGGGGACTAGGGCAAGAGACCCAGTACTTC | CATRGGLGQETQYF